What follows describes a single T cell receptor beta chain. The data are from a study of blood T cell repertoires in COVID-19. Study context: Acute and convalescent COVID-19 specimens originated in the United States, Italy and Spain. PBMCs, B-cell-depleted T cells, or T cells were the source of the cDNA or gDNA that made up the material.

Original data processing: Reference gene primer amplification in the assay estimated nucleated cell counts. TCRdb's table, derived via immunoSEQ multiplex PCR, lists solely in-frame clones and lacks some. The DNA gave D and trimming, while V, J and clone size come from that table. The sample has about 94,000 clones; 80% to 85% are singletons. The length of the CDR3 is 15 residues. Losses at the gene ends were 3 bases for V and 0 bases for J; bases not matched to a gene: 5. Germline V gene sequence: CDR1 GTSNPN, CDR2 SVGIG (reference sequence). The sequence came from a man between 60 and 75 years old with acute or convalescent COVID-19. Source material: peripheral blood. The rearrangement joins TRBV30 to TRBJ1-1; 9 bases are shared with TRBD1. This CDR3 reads CAWRAGQGLNTEAFF. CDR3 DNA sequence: TGTGCCTGGAGGGCGGGACAGGGCTTGAACACTGAAGCTTTCTTT.